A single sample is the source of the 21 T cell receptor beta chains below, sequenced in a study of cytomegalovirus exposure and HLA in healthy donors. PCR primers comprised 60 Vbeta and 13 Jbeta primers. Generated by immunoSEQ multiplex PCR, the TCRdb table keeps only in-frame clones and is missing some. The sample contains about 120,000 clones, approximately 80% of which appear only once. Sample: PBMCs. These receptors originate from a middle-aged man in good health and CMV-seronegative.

CDR3 coding DNA: TGCGCCAGCAGCACGACTGCGGCGGTAGAGACCCAGTACTTC. Translated, it gives CASSTTAAVETQYF. The rearrangement links TRBV5-1 to TRBJ2-5; D gene ambiguous. V was pared by 4 bases and J by 4 bases, with 14 bases between. This CDR3 is built from 14 residues. The germline gives CDR1 SGHRS, CDR2 YFSETQ.

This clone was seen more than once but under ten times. The CDR3 spells CASSQDGQYNEQFF. The CDR3 DNA is TGCGCCAGCAGCCAAGATGGACAGTACAATGAGCAGTTCTTC. V and J are TRBV4-3 and TRBJ2-1; tentative D call: TRBD1 (6 bases). V lost 0 bases and J 4 bases, leaving 7 bases between the germline ends. Per the germline V gene, CDR1 is LGHNA and CDR2 is YSLEER. This CDR3 comprises 14 residues.

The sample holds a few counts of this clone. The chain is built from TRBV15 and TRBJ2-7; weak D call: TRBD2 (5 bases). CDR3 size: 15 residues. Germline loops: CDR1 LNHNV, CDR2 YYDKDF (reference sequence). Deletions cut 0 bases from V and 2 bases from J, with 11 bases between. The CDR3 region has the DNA TGTGCCACCAGCAGAGATCGGGGTCGGGCCTACGAGCAGTACTTC. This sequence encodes CATSRDRGRAYEQYF.

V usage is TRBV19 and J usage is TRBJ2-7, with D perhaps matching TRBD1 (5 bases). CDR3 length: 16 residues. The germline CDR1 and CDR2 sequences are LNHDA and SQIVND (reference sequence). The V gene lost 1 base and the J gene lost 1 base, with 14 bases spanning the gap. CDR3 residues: CASSIVGAASSYEQYF. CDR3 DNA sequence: TGTGCCAGTAGTATAGTAGGGGCAGCCTCATCCTACGAGCAGTACTTC.

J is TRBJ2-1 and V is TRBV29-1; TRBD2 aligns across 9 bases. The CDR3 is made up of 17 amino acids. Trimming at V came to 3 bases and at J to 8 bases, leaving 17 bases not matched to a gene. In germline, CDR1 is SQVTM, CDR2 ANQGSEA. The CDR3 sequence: CSVESGRGGLMGDEQFF. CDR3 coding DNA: TGCAGCGTTGAGTCCGGGCGGGGGGGACTCATGGGGGATGAGCAGTTCTTC.

The CDR3 loop reads CASSLGLGEGPSNQPQHF. CDR3 nucleotides: TGTGCCAGCAGCCTCGGTTTGGGGGAGGGGCCGAGCAATCAGCCCCAGCATTTT. V is TRBV27 and J is TRBJ1-5; D is possibly TRBD1 (5 bases). Germline CDR1 MNHEY, CDR2 SMNVEV (reference sequence). This CDR3 spans 18 amino acids. Trimming shortened V by 6 bases and J by 1 base, and 22 bases separated the two germline ends.

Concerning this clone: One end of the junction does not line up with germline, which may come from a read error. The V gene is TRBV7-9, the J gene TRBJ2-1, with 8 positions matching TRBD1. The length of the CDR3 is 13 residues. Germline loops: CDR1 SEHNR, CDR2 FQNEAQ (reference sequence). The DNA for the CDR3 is TGTGCCAGCAGCCAATTAACCCGGGACAGGTTACTCTTC. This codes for CASSQLTRDRLLF.

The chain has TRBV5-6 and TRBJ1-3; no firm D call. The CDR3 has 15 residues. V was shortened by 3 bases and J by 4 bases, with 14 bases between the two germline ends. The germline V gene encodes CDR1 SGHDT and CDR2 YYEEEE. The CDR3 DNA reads TGTGCCAGCAGCTCCTTCGGTCTGATGGGAAACACCATATATTTT. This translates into CASSSFGLMGNTIYF.

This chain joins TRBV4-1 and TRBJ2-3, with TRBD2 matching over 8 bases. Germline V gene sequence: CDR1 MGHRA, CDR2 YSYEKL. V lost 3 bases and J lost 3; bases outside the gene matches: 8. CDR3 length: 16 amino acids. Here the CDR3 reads CASSQEAAGVTDTQYF. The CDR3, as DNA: TGCGCCAGCAGCCAGGAAGCAGCGGGAGTGACAGATACGCAGTATTTT.

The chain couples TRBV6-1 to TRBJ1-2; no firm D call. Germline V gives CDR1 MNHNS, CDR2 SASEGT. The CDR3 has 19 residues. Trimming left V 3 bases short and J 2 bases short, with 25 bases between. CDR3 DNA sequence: TGTGCCAGCAGTGAGACATTCTTCTTCTACCGGCCTGGGAACTATGGCTACACCTTC. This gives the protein CASSETFFFYRPGNYGYTF.

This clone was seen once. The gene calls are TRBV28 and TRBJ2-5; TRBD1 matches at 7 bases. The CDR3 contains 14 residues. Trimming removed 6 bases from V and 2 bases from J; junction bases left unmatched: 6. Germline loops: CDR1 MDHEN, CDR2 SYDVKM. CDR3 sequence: CASSPWDRQETQYF. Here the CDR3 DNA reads TGTGCCAGCAGCCCCTGGGACAGACAAGAGACCCAGTACTTC.

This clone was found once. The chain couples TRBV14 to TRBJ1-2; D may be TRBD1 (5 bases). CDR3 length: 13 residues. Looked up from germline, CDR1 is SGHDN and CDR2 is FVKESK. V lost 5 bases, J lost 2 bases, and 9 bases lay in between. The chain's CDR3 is CASSFAGNYGYTF. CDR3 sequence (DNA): TGTGCCAGCAGCTTTGCAGGGAACTATGGCTACACCTTC.

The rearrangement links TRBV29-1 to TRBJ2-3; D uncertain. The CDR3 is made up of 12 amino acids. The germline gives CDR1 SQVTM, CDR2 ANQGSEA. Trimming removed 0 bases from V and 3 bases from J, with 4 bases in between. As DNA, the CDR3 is TGCAGCGTTGAAGAGTCAACAGATACGCAGTATTTT. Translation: CSVEESTDTQYF.

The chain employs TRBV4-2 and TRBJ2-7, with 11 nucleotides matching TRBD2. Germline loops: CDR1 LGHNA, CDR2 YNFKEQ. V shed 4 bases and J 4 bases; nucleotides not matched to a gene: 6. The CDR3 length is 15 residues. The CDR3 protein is CASSLRLAGSYEQYF. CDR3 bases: TGTGCCAGCAGCCTTAGACTAGCGGGATCGTACGAGCAGTACTTC.

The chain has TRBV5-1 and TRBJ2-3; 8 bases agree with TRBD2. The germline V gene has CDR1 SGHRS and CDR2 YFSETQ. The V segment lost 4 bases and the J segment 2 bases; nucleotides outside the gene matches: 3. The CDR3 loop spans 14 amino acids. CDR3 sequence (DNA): TGCGCCAGCAGCGGCGGGAGGTCCACAGATACGCAGTATTTT. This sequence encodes CASSGGRSTDTQYF.

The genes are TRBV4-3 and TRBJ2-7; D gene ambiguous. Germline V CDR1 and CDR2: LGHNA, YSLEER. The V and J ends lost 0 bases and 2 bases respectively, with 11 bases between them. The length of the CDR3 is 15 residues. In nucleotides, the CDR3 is TGCGCCAGCAGCCAAGATACACACAGCACCTACGAGCAGTACTTC. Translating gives CASSQDTHSTYEQYF.

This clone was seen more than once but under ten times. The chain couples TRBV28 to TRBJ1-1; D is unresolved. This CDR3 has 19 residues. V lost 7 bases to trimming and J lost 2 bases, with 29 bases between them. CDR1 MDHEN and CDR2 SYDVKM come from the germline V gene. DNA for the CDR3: TGTGCCAGCACCCCCGACAATGTCCACCCGGGAAGGGCCAACACTGAAGCTTTCTTT. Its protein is CASTPDNVHPGRANTEAFF.

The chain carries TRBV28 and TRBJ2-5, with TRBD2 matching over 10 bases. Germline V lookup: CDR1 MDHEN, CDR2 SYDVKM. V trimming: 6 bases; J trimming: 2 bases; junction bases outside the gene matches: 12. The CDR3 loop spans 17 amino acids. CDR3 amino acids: CASSSKWGTSEQETQYF. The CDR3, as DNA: TGTGCCAGCAGCTCGAAGTGGGGGACTAGCGAGCAAGAGACCCAGTACTTC.

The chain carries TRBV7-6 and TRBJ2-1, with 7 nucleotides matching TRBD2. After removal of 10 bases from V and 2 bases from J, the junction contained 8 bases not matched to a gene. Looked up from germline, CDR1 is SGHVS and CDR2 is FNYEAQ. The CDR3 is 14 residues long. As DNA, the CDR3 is TGTGCCACCCTAAGACTAGCAGCCTACAATGAGCAGTTCTTC. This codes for CATLRLAAYNEQFF.

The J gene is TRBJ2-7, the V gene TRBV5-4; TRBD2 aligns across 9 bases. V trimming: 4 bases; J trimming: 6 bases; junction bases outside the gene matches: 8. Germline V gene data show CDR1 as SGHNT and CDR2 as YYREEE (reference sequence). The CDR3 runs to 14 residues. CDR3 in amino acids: CASSPGVAGAEQYF. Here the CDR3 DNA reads TGTGCCAGCAGCCCCGGGGTAGCGGGGGCCGAGCAGTACTTC.

CDR3 DNA sequence: TGTGCCAGCAGTTGGAACAGGGACCTCCATCAGCAGTACTTC. Translation: CASSWNRDLHQQYF. The chain couples TRBV6-6 to TRBJ2-7, with a possible D match to TRBD1 (6 bases). This CDR3 has 14 amino acids. The germline V gene encodes CDR1 MNHNY and CDR2 SVGAGI (reference sequence). The V end was cut by 4 bases, the J end by 8 bases, with 18 bases between.